What follows are 2 T cell receptor beta chains derived from one specimen sequenced in a study of T cell responses to AZD1222 COVID-19 vaccine. Sequencing was performed with immunoSEQ multiplex PCR; in TCRdb, only in-frame clones are kept and a portion is missing. The repertoire holds about 110,000 clones, approximately 90% seen once, with around 1.7% in the top ten. The specimen comprised peripheral blood, sampled on day 0 of AZD1222 vaccination. These receptors were taken from an adult in good health.

The CDR3 region has the DNA TGTGCCAGCAGCTCGAACGCAAGGGTGGGCACTGAAGCTTTCTTT. Protein: CASSSNARVGTEAFF. The chain uses TRBV5-6 and TRBJ1-1, with D unresolved. The germline V gene has CDR1 SGHDT and CDR2 YYEEEE. Trimming left V 3 bases short and J 4 bases short, with 16 bases between. The CDR3 extends over 15 amino acids. Together with reference TRBV5-6 and TRBJ1-1, the CDR3 gives the full variable domain: DAGVTQSPTHLIKTRGQQVTLRCSPKSGHDTVSWYQQALGQGPQFIFQYYEEEERQRGNFPDRFSGHQFPNYSSELNVNALLLGDSALYLCASSSNARVGTEAFFGQGTRLTVV.

This clone was picked up one time. This rearrangement joins TRBV2 to TRBJ1-5; D unclear. CDR1 and CDR2 from the germline V gene are SNHLY and FYNNEI. V shed 3 bases and J shed 2 bases, with 8 bases lying between them. The CDR3 extends over 14 amino acids. CDR3 protein: CASSELGRNQPQHF. The CDR3 DNA reads TGTGCCAGCAGTGAGTTAGGGCGCAATCAGCCCCAGCATTTT.